This T cell receptor (beta chain) originates from a study of CD4 T cells in relation to SARS-CoV-2 and coronaviruses. Turning to the study itself: Controls used an HIV-1 Nef peptide pool or no peptide.

Only one count was recorded for this clone. Its cognate antigen is unknown. Before the COVID-19 pandemic, during about 2011-2019, CD4+ T cells were taken from unexposed donors. After approximately ten days of culture, CD4+ T cells were isolated. Unexposed-donor CD4+ T cells were probed with SARS-CoV-2 S/N and four cold-coronavirus spikes, cells permitting. Assay used: immunoSEQ multiplex PCR; TCRdb lists only in-frame clones, some missing. The table shows about 22,000 clones, with 77% occurring only once. Specimen: CD4+ T cells from PBMCs, cultured in vitro. This clonotype originated in a human donor in good health.

The CDR3 DNA follows: TGTGCCAGTAGTATCATTTTGACCGGTCGGCGGTCTAGCACAGATACGCAGTATTTT. Amino acids: CASSIILTGRRSSTDTQYF. V and J are TRBV19 and TRBJ2-3; D call uncertain. This CDR3 region has 19 residues. Trimming left V 3 bases short and J 0 bases short, with 22 bases between. The germline gives CDR1 LNHDA, CDR2 SQIVND (reference sequence).